The entry that follows covers one T cell receptor beta chain sequence. These data originate in a study of CD8 T cells in Susac syndrome. V gave up 1 base and J gave up 4 bases, with 13 bases separating them. CDR3 length equals 14 residues. CDR1 and CDR2 from the germline V gene are DFQATT and SNEGSKA (reference sequence). CD8+ and CD4+ T cells from blood underwent TCR beta sequencing, which was carried out in a high-throughput format. Controls matched for age and sex were healthy donors. TEMRA cells were FACS-enriched, while CD8+ and CD4+ T cells were negatively isolated. It was with random hexamers that 0.5 to 1 ug RNA was reverse transcribed. By means of immunoSEQ multiplex PCR, TCR beta CDR3 spanning 54 Vbeta and 13 Jbeta underwent amplification. TCRdb itself ran the immunoSEQ multiplex PCR reads through MiXCR, one entry per CDR3 protein. The sample has some 180,000 distinct CDR3 sequences; about 95% are singletons.

This rearrangement joins TRBV20-1 to TRBJ1-2; no reliable D call. The sequencing sample was made of CD4+ T cells from PBMCs. The clonotype originates from a human donor in good health. Here the CDR3 reads CSARGVLGFYGYTF. The CDR3 nucleotides are TGCAGTGCTAGAGGAGTTTTGGGGTTCTATGGCTACACCTTC.